The 13 T cell receptor beta chains below were found in one sample sequenced in a study of blood T cell repertoires in COVID-19. Generated by immunoSEQ multiplex PCR, the TCRdb table keeps only in-frame clones and is missing some. The repertoire holds roughly 290,000 clones, under 90% seen once, with less than 2% in the top ten. Sequencing used PBMCs or T cells enriched from blood (not recorded which). Receptors were obtained from a woman aged 40 to 49 who had recovered from COVID-19.

The V and J genes are TRBV5-1 and TRBJ2-7; D is possibly TRBD1 (5 bases). Looked up from germline, CDR1 is SGHRS and CDR2 is YFSETQ. The CDR3 contains 14 residues. V lost 4 bases and J 0 bases, leaving 11 bases between the germline ends. This chain's CDR3 is CASSQDSTSYEQYF. The CDR3 DNA reads TGCGCCAGCAGCCAAGACAGTACCTCCTACGAGCAGTACTTC.

The chain joins TRBV7-3 to TRBJ2-2; 7 nucleotides align to TRBD1. Germline CDR1 is SGHTA and CDR2 is FQGTGA. With V trimmed by 0 bases and J by 4 bases, 5 bases remained unmatched. This CDR3 is 16 amino acids long. CDR3 sequence reads: CASSLTGGLSTGELFF. CDR3 nucleotides: TGTGCCAGCAGCTTAACAGGGGGCTTATCCACCGGGGAGCTGTTTTTT.

V usage is TRBV2 and J usage is TRBJ2-7; D may be TRBD1 (6 bases). Germline values: CDR1 SNHLY, CDR2 FYNNEI. V was cut by 4 bases and J by 0 bases, with 10 bases left in between. The CDR3 has 14 residues. This CDR3 is CASSGRGPSYEQYF. The CDR3 DNA is TGTGCCAGCAGTGGCAGGGGACCCTCCTACGAGCAGTACTTC.

The chain combines TRBV18 with TRBJ2-7, with TRBD1 matching over 10 bases. Germline V lookup: CDR1 KGHSH, CDR2 LQKENI. J lost 5 bases, V lost 4 bases, and 8 bases had no gene match. There are 15 residues in the CDR3. The CDR3 sequence is CASSLLRDRGDEQYF. The CDR3 DNA is TGTGCCAGCTCACTCCTCCGGGACAGGGGAGACGAGCAGTACTTC.

The chain is built from TRBV6-4 and TRBJ2-3, with TRBD2 identical over 10 bases. Trimming cost V 4 bases and J 3 bases; bases outside gene matches: 10. Germline V gene data show CDR1 as MRHNA and CDR2 as SNTAGT. The CDR3 spans 17 residues. The CDR3 reads CASSVSASGRGTDTQYF. Written as DNA, the CDR3 is TGTGCCAGCAGTGTCTCCGCTAGCGGGAGAGGGACAGATACGCAGTATTTT.

The chain couples TRBV2 to TRBJ1-5; D possibly corresponds to TRBD1 (5 bases). Trimming removed 5 bases from V and 0 bases from J, with 11 bases in between. From germline, CDR1 is SNHLY and CDR2 FYNNEI. The CDR3 sequence is 15 residues long. The CDR3 protein is CASSSDRYSNQPQHF. The CDR3 bases are TGTGCCAGCAGTTCCGACAGATATAGCAATCAGCCCCAGCATTTT.

The chain couples TRBV6-5 to TRBJ1-5; 7 bases agree with TRBD1. CDR1 and CDR2 (germline): MNHEY, SVGAGI. This CDR3 contains 13 residues. After removal of 2 bases from V and 8 bases from J, the junction contained 3 bases not matched to a gene. As DNA, the CDR3 is TGTGCCAGCAGTTACAGGGGGCGGGAGCCCCAGCATTTT. Translation gives CASSYRGREPQHF.

The V call is TRBV6-6, the J call TRBJ1-2; a possible D gene is TRBD1 (5 bases). This CDR3 has 14 residues. Germline V gives CDR1 MNHNY, CDR2 SVGAGI (reference sequence). Trimming pared 0 bases from V and 9 bases from J, leaving 14 bases between. CDR3 nucleotide sequence: TGTGCCAGCAGTTACTCATCGGGGGTGGAGAGCTACACCTTC. Protein: CASSYSSGVESYTF.

The chain links TRBV5-4 to TRBJ1-5; the D gene is possibly TRBD1 (5 bases). The ends were cut back, 2 bases at V and 3 bases at J, with 24 bases in the middle. Germline assignment: CDR1 SGHNT and CDR2 YYREEE (reference sequence). The CDR3 runs 19 residues. CDR3 bases: TGTGCCAGCAGCTTTGGGGGGATTCTATCACAGTCCGCCAATCAGCCCCAGCATTTT. This translates into CASSFGGILSQSANQPQHF.

The chain joins TRBV7-2 to TRBJ1-1; 9 bases are a match to TRBD1. CDR1 and CDR2 (germline): SGHTA, FQGNSA. With V trimmed by 5 bases and J by 6 bases, 7 bases remained unmatched. The CDR3 is 14 residues long. CDR3 in DNA: TGTGCCAGCAGCACTGGGACAGGGTTTCCTGAAGCTTTCTTT. Its translation: CASSTGTGFPEAFF.

This clone showed up just once. This chain links TRBV25-1 with TRBJ1-2; possible D gene TRBD1, 5 bases. The CDR3 has 14 amino acids. In germline, CDR1 is MGHDK, CDR2 SYGVNS. The V end lost 3 bases, the J end lost 8 bases, and 16 bases lay between the germline ends. The DNA of the CDR3 is TGTGCCAGCAGTGATTTGGGGGTTAGCGGAGGCTACACCTTC. Translated, it gives CASSDLGVSGGYTF.

This clone turned up a few times. The chain uses TRBV2 and TRBJ1-5; 8 positions agree with TRBD1. There are 14 residues in the CDR3. CDR1 and CDR2 from the germline V gene are SNHLY and FYNNEI. V lost 4 bases to trimming and J lost 1 base; unmatched junction nucleotides: 0. This chain's CDR3 is CASSGQGSNQPQHF. The CDR3 DNA reads TGTGCCAGCAGTGGACAGGGGAGCAATCAGCCCCAGCATTTT.

This clone occurred once. The chain joins TRBV19 to TRBJ1-1; 7 nucleotides align to TRBD1. From germline, CDR1 is LNHDA and CDR2 SQIVND (reference sequence). CDR3 length equals 10 residues. CDR3 in amino acids: CAQDRAEAFF. Written as DNA, the CDR3 is TGTGCACAAGACAGGGCTGAAGCTTTCTTT.